Listed below are T cell receptor beta chains from one sample, sequenced in a study of T cell repertoires in cytomegalovirus infection. Their cognate antigens are unknown. TCRdb re-derived calls from the reads in MiXCR, one entry per CDR3 protein. Found here are about a million distinct CDR3 sequences, roughly 31% of them singletons; the top ten hold 13%. Source: cultured CD8+ T cells from PBMCs, taken from culture after CMV antigen stimulation. The source is a human donor in good health (CMV status not recorded). Some clones in this sample may be carry-over from other donors' samples. Both conserved end residues are part of each CDR3.

v_call cdr3_aa
TRBV3-1 CASSPPDSSEHGYTF
TRBV18 CASSPRGKGQPQHF
TRBV6-2/TRBV6-3 CASSAQTGQLTEAFF
TRBV15 CATSRDSGTGYEVFF
TRBV7-6 CASSSQGLSASYEQYF
TRBV6-1 CASSYLRGGQDTQYF
TRBV7-6 CASSARTLNTEAFF
TRBV7-8 CASSLEGHPSNQPQHF
TRBV6-1 CASSEAPEGSYGYTF
TRBV4-1 CASSQDWTSGDTDTQYF
TRBV27 CASSFDINTRDRGNNSPLHF
TRBV14 CASSQDRGAEAFF
TRBV7-6 CASSLRQVHQETQYF
TRBV11-1 CASSLYRGGLGNEQFF
TRBV12-3/TRBV12-4 CASTPSSYGYTF
TRBV27 CASSVGTDTGELFF
TRBV19 CVSSPTGSPDEQYF
TRBV19 CASSNTRTSGGDEQFF
TRBV4-1 CASSQGDSASNEKLFF
TRBV12-3/TRBV12-4 CASSLGFPGELFF